This T cell receptor (beta chain) was identified in a study of cytomegalovirus exposure and HLA in healthy donors. Notes on the study in general: The study labeled more than 150 TCR beta chains cytomegalovirus-associated. Later, an analysis found that TCR clusters from the first cohort tended to co-occur in the 90 to 150 validation repertoires.

Method: immunoSEQ multiplex PCR; TCRdb's copy keeps in-frame clones and lacks some. This sample has 98,000 or so clones; approximately 94% occur once, and the top ten carry 0.67%. The donors were in the roughly 130-subject validation cohort, distinct from the 666-subject first cohort. V shed 2 bases and J 8 bases; nucleotides not matched to a gene: 6. In germline, CDR1 is SGDLS, CDR2 YYNGEE. The CDR3 is 16 amino acids. This clone came up once. What it recognizes is unknown. Specimen: PBMCs. This receptor was taken from a woman between 18 and 29 years old in good health and CMV-seronegative. This chain uses TRBV9 with TRBJ2-1, with 14 bases aligning to TRBD2. CDR3 sequence (DNA): TGTGCCAGCAGCGTTAGAGGGACTAGCGGGGGCGATGAGCAGTTCTTC. As protein: CASSVRGTSGGDEQFF.